These 11 T cell receptor beta chains share one sample of origin, sequenced in a study of regulatory T cells in long-lasting Graves disease. Construction of the TCR beta libraries employed iRepertoire HTBI primers in conjunction with Arm-PCR of CDR3 regions. TCRdb processed the multiplex PCR reads anew with MiXCR; each CDR3 protein has one entry. The sample contains 400,000 or so distinct CDR3 sequences, about 20% of which appear only once. Time point in this sample: persistent/refractory GD, antithyroid drugs over 5 years with positive TRAb. Construction of the TCR library relied on RNA isolated from PBMCs. Sample: peripheral blood mononuclear cells (PBMCs), taken when the disease was refractory, from a patient treated with antithyroid drugs. The receptors come from a female donor with Graves disease.

The chain combines TRBV6-1 with TRBJ2-3, with a possible D match to TRBD2 (6 bases). The CDR3 has 16 residues. V was cut by 4 bases and J by 4 bases, with 18 bases left in between. In germline, CDR1 is MNHNS, CDR2 SASEGT. This CDR3 reads CASSGRRRGSADTQYF. The CDR3 DNA reads TGTGCCAGCAGTGGCCGACGGCGGGGCTCCGCAGATACGCAGTATTTT.

This clonotype was counted at least ten times. The rearrangement joins TRBV28 to TRBJ1-5; D remains unclear. Trimming pared 3 bases from V and 4 bases from J, leaving 10 bases between. This CDR3 region has 14 residues. Germline V gene sequence: CDR1 MDHEN, CDR2 SYDVKM. DNA of the CDR3: TGTGCCAGCAGTTTGATGGGAGGGAATCAGCCCCAGCATTTT. This codes for CASSLMGGNQPQHF.

This clonotype was detected many times. The chain is built from TRBV28 and TRBJ1-2; D ambiguous. Trimming pared 5 bases from V and 4 bases from J, leaving 14 bases between. CDR1 is MDHEN and CDR2 is SYDVKM in the germline V gene. CDR3 length equals 14 residues. CDR3 region: CASSNGLTRYGYTF. The CDR3 DNA reads as TGTGCCAGCAGTAATGGACTCACACGCTATGGCTACACCTTC.

This clonotype has a count of ten or more. The chain carries TRBV28 and TRBJ1-3, with 7 bases identical to TRBD1. Germline-derived CDR1 and CDR2 are MDHEN and SYDVKM. Trimming cost V 7 bases and J 0 bases; bases outside gene matches: 18. The CDR3 length is 19 residues. The CDR3 loop is CASISDRVKGRPSGNTIYF. The CDR3 DNA sequence: TGTGCCAGCATTTCAGACAGGGTCAAAGGGAGGCCCTCTGGAAACACCATATATTTT.

The sample holds a few counts of this clonotype. This rearrangement joins TRBV13 to TRBJ1-1; D perhaps matches TRBD1 (5 bases). V dropped 5 bases and J dropped 10 bases, with 26 bases sitting between them. The CDR3 length is 16 residues. Per germline, CDR1 PRHDT and CDR2 FYEKMQ (reference sequence). CDR3 residues: CASSPRPGPQNQGAFF. The CDR3 DNA reads TGTGCCAGCAGCCCCCGGCCGGGACCCCAAAACCAGGGAGCTTTCTTT.

In this sample, this clonotype turned up a few times. J is TRBJ1-4 and V is TRBV7-8, with TRBD1 matching 8 bases. Germline V gives CDR1 SGHVS, CDR2 FQNEAQ. The CDR3 has 14 amino acids. V dropped 3 bases and J dropped 7; count of bases not matched to a gene: 4. The CDR3 loop reads CASSFQTGAEKLFF. As DNA, the CDR3 is TGTGCCAGCAGCTTCCAGACAGGGGCTGAAAAACTGTTTTTT. The complete variable domain, with remaining parts taken from reference TRBV7-8 and TRBJ1-4, reads GAGVSQSPRYKVAKRGQDVALRCDPISGHVSLFWYQQALGQGPEFLTYFQNEAQLDKSGLPSDRFFAERPEGSVSTLKIQRTQQEDSAVYLCASSFQTGAEKLFFGSGTQLSVL.

The CDR3 nucleotides are TGTGCCAGCAGCTTGAGGGTGGGACAGAACCTCTACGAGCAGTACTTC. It codes for CASSLRVGQNLYEQYF. The gene calls are TRBV5-5 and TRBJ2-7; TRBD1 matches at 7 bases. Germline V CDR1 and CDR2: SGHKS, YYEKEE (reference sequence). The V segment lost 1 base and the J segment 3 bases; nucleotides outside the gene matches: 10. This CDR3 is built from 16 residues.

This chain connects TRBV7-9 to TRBJ1-1; D perhaps matches TRBD1 (5 bases). Trimming removed 7 bases from V and 8 bases from J, with 14 bases in between. The CDR3 has 12 amino acids. The germline V gene has CDR1 SEHNR and CDR2 FQNEAQ (reference sequence). DNA of the CDR3: TGTGCCAGCATCGGAGGGACGAGGGAAGCTTTCTTT. Translation gives CASIGGTREAFF. Full variable domain (outside the CDR3, taken from reference TRBV7-9 and TRBJ1-1): DTGVSQNPRHKITKRGQNVTFRCDPISEHNRLYWYRQTLGQGPEFLTYFQNEAQLEKSRLLSDRFSAERPKGSFSTLEIQRTEQGDSAMYLCASIGGTREAFFGQGTRLTVV.

This clonotype was detected many times. This chain joins TRBV6-2 or TRBV6-3 and TRBJ1-1; D is unresolved. V lost 2 bases to trimming and J lost 0 bases, with 10 bases between them. CDR3 length: 15 amino acids. Germline V CDR1 and CDR2: MNHEY, SVGEGT. CDR3 nucleotide sequence: TGTGCCAGCAGTTACCACGGGGAAATGAACACTGAAGCTTTCTTT. Translating gives CASSYHGEMNTEAFF.

This rearrangement joins TRBV7-9 to TRBJ1-4, with D unresolved. Germline V gives CDR1 SEHNR, CDR2 FQNEAQ (reference sequence). The CDR3 loop spans 13 amino acids. With 6 bases removed from V and 8 bases from J, the gap between germline ends came to 13 bases. This CDR3 reads CASRSPGREKLFF. The CDR3, as DNA: TGTGCCAGCAGATCCCCGGGTCGGGAAAAACTGTTTTTT.

This clonotype came up many times. This chain connects TRBV7-2 to TRBJ2-5; TRBD2 is a possible D gene (6 bases). V dropped 4 bases and J dropped 5 bases, with 20 bases sitting between them. The CDR3 length is 16 residues. Germline values: CDR1 SGHTA, CDR2 FQGNSA. CDR3 DNA: TGTGCCAGCAGCTCGACAGATAGCGGCCCGGGGGAGACCCAGTACTTC. The encoded protein is CASSSTDSGPGETQYF.